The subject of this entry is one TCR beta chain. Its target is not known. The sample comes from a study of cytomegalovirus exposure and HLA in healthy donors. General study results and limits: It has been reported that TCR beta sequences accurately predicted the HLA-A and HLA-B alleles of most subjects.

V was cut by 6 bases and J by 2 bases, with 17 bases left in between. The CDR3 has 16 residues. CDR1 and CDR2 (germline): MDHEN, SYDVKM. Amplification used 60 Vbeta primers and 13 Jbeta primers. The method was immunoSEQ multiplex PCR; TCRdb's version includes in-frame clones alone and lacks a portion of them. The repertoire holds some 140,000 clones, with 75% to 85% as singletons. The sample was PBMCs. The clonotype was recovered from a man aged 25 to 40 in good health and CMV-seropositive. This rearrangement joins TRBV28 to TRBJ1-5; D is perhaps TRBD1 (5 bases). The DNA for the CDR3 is TGTGCCAGCAGCCCCGCCGGGGGAGGTGGCAATCAGCCCCAGCATTTT. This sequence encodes CASSPAGGGGNQPQHF. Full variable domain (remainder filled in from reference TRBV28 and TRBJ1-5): DVKVTQSSRYLVKRTGEKVFLECVQDMDHENMFWYRQDPGLGLRLIYFSYDVKMKEKGDIPEGYSVSREKKERFSLILESASTNQTSMYLCASSPAGGGGNQPQHFGDGTRLSIL.